These T cell receptor beta chains were read from a single sample in a study of blood T cell repertoires in COVID-19. Here immunoSEQ multiplex PCR was the method, and the copy in TCRdb shows in-frame clones only, minus some. Of around 75,000 clones in the sample, around 86% were seen once. Sequencing was carried out using peripheral blood. These receptors all stem from a man aged 70-80 years with active COVID-19. The CDR3 runs from the conserved cysteine through the conserved F or W. The D gene is left open where the match is weak. Size is stated for part of the rows, as once, few or many counts, or as a class when the clone is expanded.

d_call | j_call | clone_size | v_call | cdr3_nt | cdr3_aa
. | TRBJ1-4 | . | TRBV4-2 | TGTGCCAGCAGCCAAGAATGGGGGGGGCTGGCTAATGAAAAACTGTTTTTT | CASSQEWGGLANEKLFF
TRBD2 | TRBJ2-5 | . | TRBV11-3 | TGTGCCAGCAGGCCCAAATCCGGGACTAGCGCCCCATGGGGAGAGACCCAGTACTTC | CASRPKSGTSAPWGETQYF
TRBD1 | TRBJ1-5 | . | TRBV15 | TGTGCCACCAGCAGAGATGACAGGGGTGGCAATCAGCCCCAGCATTTT | CATSRDDRGGNQPQHF
. | TRBJ1-3 | . | TRBV27 | TGTGCCAGCAGTCCCCTGACAGCTGGAAACACCATATATTTT | CASSPLTAGNTIYF
. | TRBJ2-7 | . | TRBV20-1 | TGCAGTGCCATGGCCTCCTACGAGCAGTACTTC | CSAMASYEQYF
. | TRBJ2-7 | . | TRBV27 | TGTGCCAGCAGTTTCGCTCCCGGGGAGCAGTACTTC | CASSFAPGEQYF
. | TRBJ2-1 | few | TRBV15 | TGTGCCACCAGTGGGGACGGACAGTACAATGAGCAGTTCTTC | CATSGDGQYNEQFF
TRBD1 | TRBJ2-7 | . | TRBV19 | TGTGCCAGTAGTATAGCCCCGGGACAGGGCGAGCAGTACTTC | CASSIAPGQGEQYF
TRBD2 | TRBJ2-3 | . | TRBV7-8 | TGTGCCAGCAGCACCCTAGCGGGAGGGGGCACAGATACGCAGTATTTT | CASSTLAGGGTDTQYF
TRBD2 | TRBJ2-5 | . | TRBV11-3 | TGTGCCAGCAGCCCCCCGGACCGGGGGGGGACCCAGTACTTC | CASSPPDRGGTQYF
TRBD1 | TRBJ2-1 | . | TRBV5-1 | TGCGCCAGCAGCTTGGCCAACAGGGGGCAGGGCAATGAGCAGTTCTTC | CASSLANRGQGNEQFF
. | TRBJ2-7 | . | TRBV19 | TGTGCCAGTAGTATAGGATCTAGGAGCTCCTACGAGCAGTACTTC | CASSIGSRSSYEQYF
. | TRBJ2-5 | . | TRBV19 | TGTGCCAGTAGTATAGTGGGCTACGAGACCCAGTACTTC | CASSIVGYETQYF
TRBD2 | TRBJ2-3 | . | TRBV7-8 | TGTGCCAGCAGCCCCGCAGGCGGGGGGCGGCCAGATACGCAGTATTTT | CASSPAGGGRPDTQYF
. | TRBJ2-4 | . | TRBV19 | TGTGCCAGTAGCGGTCTGCGGACAGAGCTAGCCAAAAACATTCAGTACTTC | CASSGLRTELAKNIQYF
. | TRBJ2-7 | . | TRBV4-3 | TGCGCCAGCAGCCAAGGGGCGGGCACTTCCTACGAGCAGTACTTC | CASSQGAGTSYEQYF
TRBD2 | TRBJ2-5 | . | TRBV5-8 | TGTGCCAGCACCCCCGGCGGGCCTAGCGGGAGGGAGACCCAGTACTTC | CASTPGGPSGRETQYF